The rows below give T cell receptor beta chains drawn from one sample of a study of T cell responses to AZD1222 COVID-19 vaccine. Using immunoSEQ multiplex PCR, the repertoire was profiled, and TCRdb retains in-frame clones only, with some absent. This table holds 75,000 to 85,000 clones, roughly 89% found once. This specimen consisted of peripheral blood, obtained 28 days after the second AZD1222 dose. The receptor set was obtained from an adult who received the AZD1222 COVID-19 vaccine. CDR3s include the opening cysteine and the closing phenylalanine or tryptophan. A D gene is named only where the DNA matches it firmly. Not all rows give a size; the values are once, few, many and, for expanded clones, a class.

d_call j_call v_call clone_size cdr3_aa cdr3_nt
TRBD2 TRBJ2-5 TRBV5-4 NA CASSSTTSGGEETQYF TGTGCCAGCAGCTCCACGACTAGCGGGGGGGAAGAGACCCAGTACTTC
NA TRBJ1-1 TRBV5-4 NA CASSPGGAEAFF TGTGCCAGCAGCCCCGGGGGGGCTGAAGCTTTCTTT
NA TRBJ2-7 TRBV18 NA CASSQDTTYEQYF TGTGCCAGCTCGCAAGACACTACCTACGAGCAGTACTTC
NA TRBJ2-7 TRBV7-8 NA CASSEGTSYEQYF TGTGCCAGCAGCGAAGGGACTTCCTACGAGCAGTACTTC
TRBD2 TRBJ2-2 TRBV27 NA CASSGLAGGLGTGELFF TGTGCCAGCAGTGGGCTAGCGGGGGGGCTTGGGACCGGGGAGCTGTTTTTT
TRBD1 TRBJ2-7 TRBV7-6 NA CASSLAAMVGQGRLEQYF TGTGCCAGCAGCTTAGCGGCGATGGTGGGACAGGGGCGTCTCGAGCAGTACTTC
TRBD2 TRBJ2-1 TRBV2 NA CASSVGRESSYNEQFF TGTGCCAGCAGTGTGGGGCGGGAGAGCTCCTACAATGAGCAGTTCTTC
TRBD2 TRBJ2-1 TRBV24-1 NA CATSDSGLAGGRQFF TGTGCCACCAGTGATTCAGGACTAGCGGGGGGCAGGCAGTTCTTC
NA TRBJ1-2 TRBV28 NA CASGSTANYGYTF TGTGCCAGCGGGTCCACAGCTAACTATGGCTACACCTTC
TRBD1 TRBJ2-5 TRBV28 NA CASSQGTAKETQYF TGTGCCAGCAGTCAAGGGACAGCTAAAGAGACCCAGTACTTC
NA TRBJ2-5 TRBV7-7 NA CASSLLLRAGETQYF TGTGCTAGCAGCTTATTGTTAAGGGCCGGAGAGACCCAGTACTTC
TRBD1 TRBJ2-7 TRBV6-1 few CASSEALGQGDRVYEQYF TGTGCCAGCAGTGAAGCCCTCGGACAGGGCGATAGGGTCTACGAGCAGTACTTC
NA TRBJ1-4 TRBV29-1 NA CSVAINEKLFF TGCAGCGTCGCGATCAATGAAAAACTGTTTTTT
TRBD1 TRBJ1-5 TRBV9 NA CASGQGTYQPQHF TGTGCCAGTGGACAGGGGACTTATCAGCCCCAGCATTTT
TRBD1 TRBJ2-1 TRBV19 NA CASSPDRVYNEQFF TGTGCCAGTAGTCCCGACAGGGTCTACAATGAGCAGTTCTTC
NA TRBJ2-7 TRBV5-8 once CASSLVAYEQYF TGTGCCAGCAGCTTGGTCGCGTACGAGCAGTACTTC
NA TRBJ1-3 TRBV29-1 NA CSVDIGSGNTIYF TGCAGCGTTGATATAGGGTCCGGAAACACCATATATTTT
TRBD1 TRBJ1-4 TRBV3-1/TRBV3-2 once CASSQQGVDEKLFF TGTGCCAGCAGCCAACAGGGGGTTGATGAAAAACTGTTTTTT
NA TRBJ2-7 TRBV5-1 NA CASSPKTGEFSYEQYF TGCGCCAGCAGCCCCAAAACCGGGGAGTTCTCCTACGAGCAGTACTTC
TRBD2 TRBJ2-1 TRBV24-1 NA CATSDWRTSGGENNEQFF TGTGCCACCAGTGATTGGAGGACTAGCGGGGGAGAGAACAATGAGCAGTTCTTC
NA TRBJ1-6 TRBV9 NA CASSVGVVHNSPLHF TGTGCCAGCAGCGTAGGAGTGGTCCATAATTCACCCCTCCACTTT
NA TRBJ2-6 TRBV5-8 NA CASSVGGANVLTF TGTGCCAGCAGCGTAGGTGGGGCCAACGTCCTGACTTTC
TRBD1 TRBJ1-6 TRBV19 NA CASSTSRTGVMAPLHF TGTGCCAGTAGTACTTCTAGGACAGGGGTGATGGCACCCCTCCACTTT
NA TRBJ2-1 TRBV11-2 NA CASSLVSTGPSTYNEQFF TGTGCCAGCAGCTTAGTTTCGACGGGACCCTCTACCTACAATGAGCAGTTCTTC
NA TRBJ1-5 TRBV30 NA CAWSRVGLGNQPQHF TGTGCCTGGAGTAGGGTAGGTTTGGGCAATCAGCCCCAGCATTTT
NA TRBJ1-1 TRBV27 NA CASSSGFNTEAFF TGTGCCAGCAGTTCGGGATTCAACACTGAAGCTTTCTTT
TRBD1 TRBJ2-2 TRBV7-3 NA CASSQGTDGELFF TGTGCCAGCAGCCAGGGGACAGACGGGGAGCTGTTTTTT
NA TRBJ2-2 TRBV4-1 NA CASSHVTGRGTGELFF TGCGCCAGCAGCCATGTGACAGGTCGAGGGACCGGGGAGCTGTTTTTT
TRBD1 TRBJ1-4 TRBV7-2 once CASSSTRGGGEKLFF TGTGCCAGCAGCTCCACCAGGGGGGGTGGTGAAAAACTGTTTTTT
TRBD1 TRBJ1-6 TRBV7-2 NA CASSFNSGTAYNSPLHF TGTGCCAGCAGCTTTAACAGCGGGACAGCCTATAATTCACCCCTCCACTTT
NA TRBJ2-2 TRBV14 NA CASSQFLGAGELFF TGTGCCAGCAGCCAATTCCTTGGGGCCGGGGAGCTGTTTTTT
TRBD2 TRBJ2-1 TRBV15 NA CATSRDPVGGLAENEQFF TGTGCCACCAGCAGAGATCCGGTTGGGGGACTAGCGGAAAATGAGCAGTTCTTC
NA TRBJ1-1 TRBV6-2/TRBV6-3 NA CASSYSPQTLNTEAFF TGTGCCAGCAGTTACTCCCCACAGACGCTGAACACTGAAGCTTTCTTT
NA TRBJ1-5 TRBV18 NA CASSPVPGNQPQHF TGTGCCAGCTCGCCTGTGCCTGGCAATCAGCCCCAGCATTTT
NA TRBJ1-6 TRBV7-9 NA CASSTGQRANSPLHF TGTGCCAGCAGCACTGGACAGAGAGCCAATTCACCCCTCCACTTT
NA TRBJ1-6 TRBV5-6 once CASSSQAYNSPLHF TGTGCCAGCAGCTCACAGGCTTATAATTCACCCCTCCACTTT
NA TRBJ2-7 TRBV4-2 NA CASSQAGQSRYEQYF TGTGCCAGCAGCCAAGCCGGACAGTCCCGCTACGAGCAGTACTTC
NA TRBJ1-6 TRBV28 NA CASRPRTSYNSPLHF TGTGCCAGCAGGCCTAGGACCTCCTATAATTCACCCCTCCACTTT
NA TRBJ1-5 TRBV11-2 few CASSLDGYQPQHF TGTGCCAGCAGCTTAGATGGGTATCAGCCCCAGCATTTT
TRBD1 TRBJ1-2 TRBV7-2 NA CASSLGQNYGYTF TGTGCCAGCAGCTTGGGACAGAACTATGGCTACACCTTC
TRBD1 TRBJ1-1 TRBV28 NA CASSSGQTNTEAFF TGTGCCAGCAGTTCGGGACAGACCAACACTGAAGCTTTCTTT
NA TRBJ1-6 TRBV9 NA CASSVGTFLNSPLHF TGTGCCAGCAGCGTAGGGACCTTCTTAAATTCACCCCTCCACTTT
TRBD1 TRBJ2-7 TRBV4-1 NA CASSHLTGSSYEQYF TGCGCCAGCAGCCACCTGACAGGGAGCTCCTACGAGCAGTACTTC
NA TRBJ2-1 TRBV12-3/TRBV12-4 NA CASSKWGEQFF TGTGCCAGCAGCAAATGGGGTGAGCAGTTCTTC
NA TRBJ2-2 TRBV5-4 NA CASSSENTGELFF TGTGCCAGCAGCTCAGAAAACACCGGGGAGCTGTTTTTT
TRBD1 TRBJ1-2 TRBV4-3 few CASSQEPGQGFDSLYGYTF TGCGCCAGCAGCCAAGAGCCGGGACAGGGTTTCGACAGCCTCTATGGCTACACCTTC
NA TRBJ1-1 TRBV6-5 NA CASSYSNTEAFF TGTGCCAGCAGTTACTCTAACACTGAAGCTTTCTTT
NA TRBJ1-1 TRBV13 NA CASSGYRDINTEAFF TGTGCCAGCAGCGGATACAGGGACATCAACACTGAAGCTTTCTTT
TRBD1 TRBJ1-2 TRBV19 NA CASSTGDRVDGYTF TGTGCCAGTAGTACCGGGGACAGGGTAGATGGCTACACCTTC
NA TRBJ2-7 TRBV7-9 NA CASSEGPYEQYF TGTGCCAGCAGCGAAGGTCCCTACGAGCAGTACTTC
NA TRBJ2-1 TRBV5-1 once CASSLANSVSYNEQFF TGCGCCAGCAGCTTGGCCAACAGCGTATCCTACAATGAGCAGTTCTTC